The source of this T cell receptor (beta chain) is a study of CD8 T cells in Susac syndrome (dated by TCRdb to about 2019). Study-wide context: The study used repertoire sequencing to test whether antigen drove CD8+ T cell activation and differentiation in Susac syndrome. What the research found in general, with its limitations: The TCR sequencing and HLA analysis was acknowledged to have included a relatively small number of individuals.

Comment on this clonotype: Its antigen is unknown. Within one base of it there is no much larger clone, and no base qualities were kept.

Trimming leaves V shorter by 6 bases and J shorter by 3 bases, with the junction holding 17 bases beyond the gene matches. The CDR3 spans 19 residues, from the cysteine through the phenylalanine. CDR3 DNA is the only sequence kept; it has 57 bases, read in frame from the first base. Taken from the germline V gene, the CDR1 and CDR2 loops are SGDLS and YYNGEE. RNA was extracted using the RNeasy kit, and roughly 0.5 to 1 microgram was reverse transcribed with random hexamers. The immunoSEQ multiplex PCR assay, covering 54 Vbeta and 13 Jbeta segments, was used to amplify TCR beta CDR3 regions. PCR amplification bias was corrected using a synthetic template baseline for primer optimization and computational correction. The original methods were these. Reads were annotated to V, D and J genes per IMGT and analyzed with immunoSEQ Analyzer, keeping only productive sequences. Clonality was computed as one minus Shannon entropy normalized by log2 of the number of productive unique sequences. For each patient and control, public and private clones were evaluated among the 100 most prevalent clones. Clones were defined as Susac-specific if absent from the healthy and MS cohorts, from 900 to 1,300 published viral clones and from other ImmuneACCESS disease sequences. TCRdb reran the public reads through fastp at Q25 and MiXCR, keeping productive beta chains. Rows with a matching CDR3 protein are joined into one entry that keeps the most common DNA and genes. The V and J calls come from TCRdb's annotation, not from the publication. Across this sample there are around 190,000 distinct CDR3 sequences, with about 95% seen only once. About 0.1% of the sample belongs to the ten largest clones.

Peripheral blood CD8+ and CD4+ T cells from healthy donors, Susac syndrome patients and multiple sclerosis patients were profiled using high-throughput TCR beta sequencing. The healthy donors served as controls matched for age and sex. Bulk CD8+ and CD4+ T cells were purified magnetically by negative isolation, whereas CD8+ TEMRA cells were enriched by FACS. Blood was collected in EDTA tubes and processed within 24 hours, with PBMCs isolated through density gradient centrifugation. PBMCs intended for TCR sequencing were cryopreserved in liquid nitrogen and thawed later in a water bath at 37 degrees C. Purity of sorted or isolated CD4+, CD8+ and CD8+ TEMRA cells was at least 90%.

Rearrangement joined TRBV9 to TRBJ2-2, and 10 junctional nucleotides match TRBD1. The TCR comes from a human donor in good health. The specimen was CD4+ T cells from PBMCs. The CDR3 loop reads CASTIGTGVDLGDTGELFF. The DNA sequence is as follows: TGTGCCAGCACCATCGGGACAGGGGTAGATCTGGGTGACACCGGGGAGCTGTTTTTT.